The next 18 T cell receptor beta chains were all read from a single sample in a study of response to subunit inactivated influenza vaccine (dated by TCRdb to the late 2010s). Library prep was done by RT-PCR. Instrument on record: Illumina HiSeq 2500. TCRdb reran the public reads through fastp at Q25 and MiXCR, keeping productive beta chains. Each entry merges the rows of one CDR3 protein and shows their most common DNA and genes. Present in this sample are hundreds of thousands of distinct CDR3 sequences, more than 15% of which were seen just once. Approximately 10% of the sample rests with the top ten. The sequencing used PBMCs from blood, collected 12 days after vaccination. All receptors come from a middle-aged man who received an inactivated influenza vaccine. Donor details come from another sample of the same person, matched by shared clones.

This clonotype was counted between two and nine times. This chain uses TRBV11-2 with TRBJ1-6; 7 bases map to TRBD1. The germline gives CDR1 SGHAT, CDR2 FQNNGV. The CDR3 runs to 14 residues. V dropped 5 bases and J dropped 5; count of bases not matched to a gene: 3. CDR3 protein: CASSRDSHNSPLHF. The CDR3 bases are TGTGCCAGCAGCCGGGACAGCCATAATTCACCCCTCCACTTT.

This clonotype was counted only a few times. V gene TRBV4-3 combines with J gene TRBJ2-2; unclear D gene. Trimming pared 0 bases from V and 5 bases from J, leaving 10 bases between. CDR1 is LGHNA and CDR2 is YSLEER in the germline V gene. This CDR3 is built from 15 residues. Here the CDR3 reads CASSQDGWATGELFF. The CDR3 DNA reads as TGCGCCAGCAGCCAAGATGGTTGGGCAACCGGGGAGCTGTTTTTT.

This clonotype showed up many times. V and J are TRBV5-1 and TRBJ1-1; possibly TRBD1 for D (5 bases). The V end lost 4 bases, the J end lost 1 base, and 14 bases lay between the germline ends. The CDR3 totals 15 residues. Germline CDR1 and CDR2: SGHRS and YFSETQ. CDR3 in DNA: TGCGCCAGCAGCCAAGGGGAGAGCTCGAACACTGAAGCTTTCTTT. Protein: CASSQGESSNTEAFF. Full variable domain (outside the CDR3, taken from reference TRBV5-1 and TRBJ1-1): KAGVTQTPRYLIKTRGQQVTLSCSPISGHRSVSWYQQTPGQGLQFLFEYFSETQRNKGNFPGRFSGRQFSNSRSEMNVSTLELGDSALYLCASSQGESSNTEAFFGQGTRLTVV.

This clonotype has only a few counts. The V call is TRBV6-5, the J call TRBJ2-1; D not certain. The CDR3 loop spans 17 amino acids. CDR1 is MNHEY and CDR2 is SVGAGI in the germline V gene. V was clipped by 0 bases and J by 0 bases, with 12 bases between them. CDR3 loop: CASSYSPATSSYNEQFF. CDR3 nucleotide sequence: TGTGCCAGCAGTTACTCCCCGGCGACCAGCTCCTACAATGAGCAGTTCTTC.

There are many counts of this clonotype. The genes are TRBV18 and TRBJ2-1; 10 bases align to TRBD1. Germline values: CDR1 KGHSH, CDR2 LQKENI. V was clipped by 4 bases and J by 2 bases; unmatched bases: 14. The CDR3 is 19 residues long. In DNA form, the CDR3 reads TGTGCCAGCTCACGCGCCGGGACAGGGGCGAACGGCCCCTACAATGAGCAGTTCTTC. Translation gives CASSRAGTGANGPYNEQFF.

The chain joins TRBV20-1 to TRBJ1-6; D call uncertain. From germline, CDR1 is DFQATT and CDR2 SNEGSKA (reference sequence). V lost 6 bases and J lost 0, with 15 bases in between. CDR3 size: 16 residues. The CDR3 here is CSAPDPVSSYNSPLHF. CDR3 coding DNA: TGCAGTGCCCCTGATCCCGTGAGCTCCTATAATTCACCCCTCCACTTT.

The CDR3 DNA reads TGTGCCAGCAGTTCAGGGGGACGTCAAAGGGAGACCCAGTACTTC. As protein: CASSSGGRQRETQYF. The chain has TRBV7-9 and TRBJ2-5; 7 bases are shared with TRBD1. Germline V gives CDR1 SEHNR, CDR2 FQNEAQ (reference sequence). V shed 6 bases and J 5 bases; nucleotides not matched to a gene: 12. The CDR3 contains 15 residues. The full variable domain, with the rest looked up from reference TRBV7-9 and TRBJ2-5, is DTGVSQNPRHKITKRGQNVTFRCDPISEHNRLYWYRQTLGQGPEFLTYFQNEAQLEKSRLLSDRFSAERPKGSFSTLEIQRTEQGDSAMYLCASSSGGRQRETQYFGPGTRLLVL.

This chain uses TRBV5-1 with TRBJ1-4; a weak D match, TRBD1 (5 bases). V was pared by 4 bases and J by 4 bases, with 11 bases between. The CDR3 is made up of 14 amino acids. Looked up from germline, CDR1 is SGHRS and CDR2 is YFSETQ. CDR3 amino acids: CASSRGESNEKLFF. CDR3 DNA sequence: TGCGCCAGCAGCAGAGGGGAAAGTAATGAAAAACTGTTTTTT.

This clonotype was recorded a few times. The genes are TRBV6-1 and TRBJ1-1; TRBD1 agrees at 10 bases. CDR1 is MNHNS and CDR2 is SASEGT in the germline V gene. V lost 6 bases, J lost 11 bases, and 12 bases stayed unmatched. This CDR3 comprises 14 residues. As DNA, the CDR3 is TGTGCCAGCAGGCAACCGGGACAGGGGATGAAGGCTTTCTTT. It codes for CASRQPGQGMKAFF.

The table lists this clonotype with a few counts. The rearrangement joins TRBV12-3 or TRBV12-4 to TRBJ1-2, with TRBD1 matching 8 bases. With V trimmed by 6 bases and J by 5 bases, 11 bases remained unmatched. The CDR3 has 15 amino acids. The CDR3 DNA reads as TGTGCCAGCAGCCCGGGACAGGCGAGTGGTTATGGCTACACCTTC. Its protein product is CASSPGQASGYGYTF.

The V gene is TRBV12-3 or TRBV12-4, the J gene TRBJ1-2; D is perhaps TRBD1 (5 bases). V lost 7 bases, J lost 4 bases, and 16 bases lay in between. CDR3 length: 14 amino acids. DNA of the CDR3: TGTGCCAGCACCCCAACGGCAGGGTTCTATGGCTACACCTTC. This encodes CASTPTAGFYGYTF.

This clonotype was counted only a few times. The genes are TRBV11-2 and TRBJ2-1, with D hard to call. The CDR3 sequence is 16 residues long. Germline V gives CDR1 SGHAT, CDR2 FQNNGV. Trimming took off 2 bases at V and 5 bases at J, with 16 bases between the two ends. The CDR3 DNA sequence: TGTGCCAGCAGCTTATGGATTATGGCCGGAGACAATGAGCAGTTCTTC. Its protein is CASSLWIMAGDNEQFF.

In this sample, this clonotype turned up a few times. In DNA form, the CDR3 reads TGCAGTGCCCGCAGGTATAGCAATCAGCCCCAGCATTTT. Its protein product is CSARRYSNQPQHF. This chain connects TRBV20-1 to TRBJ1-5, with unresolved D. Trimming took 6 bases from V and 0 from J, leaving 9 bases between them. The CDR3 runs to 13 residues. CDR1 DFQATT and CDR2 SNEGSKA come from the germline V gene (reference sequence).

The chain is built from TRBV28 and TRBJ2-7; D is uncertain. Germline V gives CDR1 MDHEN, CDR2 SYDVKM. Deletions cut 8 bases from V and 0 bases from J, with 5 bases between. The CDR3 is made up of 11 amino acids. CDR3 sequence: CASVSSYEQYF. DNA of the CDR3: TGTGCCAGCGTCTCCTCCTACGAGCAGTACTTC.

This clonotype has just a few counts. V gene TRBV4-2 combines with J gene TRBJ2-1, with 12 bases fitting TRBD1. The V gene end was trimmed by 0 bases and the J gene end by 8 bases; junction bases not matched to a gene: 2. The CDR3 consists of 15 residues. Germline V lookup: CDR1 LGHNA, CDR2 YNFKEQ. For the CDR3, the DNA is TGTGCCAGCAGCCAAGAAGGGACAGGGGGCTATGAGCAGTTCTTC. Translating it yields CASSQEGTGGYEQFF.

The V and J genes are TRBV12-3 or TRBV12-4 and TRBJ2-3; the D gene is possibly TRBD1 (6 bases). V lost 6 bases and J 5 bases, leaving 18 bases between the germline ends. The CDR3 covers 15 residues. DNA of the CDR3: TGTGCCAGCAGCCCGAGGGGGAACCCGCGAGATACGCAGTATTTT. Its translation is CASSPRGNPRDTQYF.

The chain has TRBV7-9 and TRBJ2-2; 13 bases are shared with TRBD2. The J segment lost 4 bases and the V segment lost 5 bases, leaving 4 bases of the junction unmatched. There are 16 residues in the CDR3. CDR1 is SEHNR, CDR2 FQNEAQ, per germline (reference sequence). The CDR3 here is CASSAGLAGSTGELFF. The CDR3 coding sequence is TGTGCCAGCAGCGCGGGACTAGCGGGGTCCACCGGGGAGCTGTTTTTT.

CDR3: CASSYRGPPSYEQYF. The CDR3 DNA reads as TGTGCCAGCAGTTATCGGGGGCCACCGAGCTACGAGCAGTACTTC. This chain connects TRBV2 to TRBJ2-7; the D gene could be TRBD1 or TRBD2 (6 bases each). V was shortened by 5 bases and J by 3 bases, with 17 bases between the two germline ends. CDR1 is SNHLY, CDR2 FYNNEI, per germline. The CDR3 consists of 15 residues.